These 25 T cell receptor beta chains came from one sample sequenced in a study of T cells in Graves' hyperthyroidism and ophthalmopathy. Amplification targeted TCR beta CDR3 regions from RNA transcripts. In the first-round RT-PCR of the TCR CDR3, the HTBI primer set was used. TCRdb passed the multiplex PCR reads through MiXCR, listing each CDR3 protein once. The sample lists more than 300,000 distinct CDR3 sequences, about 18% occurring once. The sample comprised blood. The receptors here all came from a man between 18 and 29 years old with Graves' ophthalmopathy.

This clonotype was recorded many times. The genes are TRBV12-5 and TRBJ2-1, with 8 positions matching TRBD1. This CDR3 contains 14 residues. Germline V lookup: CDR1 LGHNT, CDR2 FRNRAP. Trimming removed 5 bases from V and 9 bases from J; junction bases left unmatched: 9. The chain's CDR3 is CASGPGQGLGEQFF. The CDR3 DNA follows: TGTGCTAGTGGTCCCGGACAGGGATTAGGTGAGCAGTTCTTC.

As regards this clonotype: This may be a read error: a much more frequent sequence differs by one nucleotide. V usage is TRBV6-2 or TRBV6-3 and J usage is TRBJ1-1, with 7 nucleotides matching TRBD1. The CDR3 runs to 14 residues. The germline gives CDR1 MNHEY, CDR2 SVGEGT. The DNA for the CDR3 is TGTGCCAGGAGTTACTCGAAGGGGGCATCTGAAGCTTTCTTT. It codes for CARSYSKGASEAFF.

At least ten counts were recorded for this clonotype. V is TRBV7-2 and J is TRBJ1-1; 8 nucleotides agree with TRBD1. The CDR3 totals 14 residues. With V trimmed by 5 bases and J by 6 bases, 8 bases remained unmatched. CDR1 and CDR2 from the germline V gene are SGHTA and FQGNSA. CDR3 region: CASSPTTGGAEAFF. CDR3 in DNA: TGTGCCAGCAGCCCTACAACAGGGGGAGCTGAAGCTTTCTTT.

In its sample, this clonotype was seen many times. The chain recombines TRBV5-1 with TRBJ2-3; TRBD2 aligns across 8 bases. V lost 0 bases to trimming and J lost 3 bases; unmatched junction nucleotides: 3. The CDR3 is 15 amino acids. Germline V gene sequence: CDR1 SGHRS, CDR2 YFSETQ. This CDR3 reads CASSLGGGPTDTQYF. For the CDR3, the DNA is TGCGCCAGCAGCTTGGGCGGGGGGCCGACAGATACGCAGTATTTT.

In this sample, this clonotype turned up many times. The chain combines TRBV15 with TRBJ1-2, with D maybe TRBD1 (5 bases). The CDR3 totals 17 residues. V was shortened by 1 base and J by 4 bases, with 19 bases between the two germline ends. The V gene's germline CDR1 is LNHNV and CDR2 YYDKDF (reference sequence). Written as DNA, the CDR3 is TGTGCCACCAGCAGAGTACCGACAGTCTCTATGGCCTATGGCTACACCTTC. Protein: CATSRVPTVSMAYGYTF. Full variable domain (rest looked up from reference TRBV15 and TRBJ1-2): DAMVIQNPRYQVTQFGKPVTLSCSQTLNHNVMYWYQQKSSQAPKLLFHYYDKDFNNEADTPDNFQSRRPNTSFCFLDIRSPGLGDTAMYLCATSRVPTVSMAYGYTFGSGTRLTVV.

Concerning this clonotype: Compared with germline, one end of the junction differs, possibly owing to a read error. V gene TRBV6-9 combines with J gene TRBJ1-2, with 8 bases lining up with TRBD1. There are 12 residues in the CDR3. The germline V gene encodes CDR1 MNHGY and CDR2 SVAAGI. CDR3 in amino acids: CASPQGDYGYTF. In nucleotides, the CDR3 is TGCGCCAGTCCACAGGGGGACTATGGCTACACCTTC.

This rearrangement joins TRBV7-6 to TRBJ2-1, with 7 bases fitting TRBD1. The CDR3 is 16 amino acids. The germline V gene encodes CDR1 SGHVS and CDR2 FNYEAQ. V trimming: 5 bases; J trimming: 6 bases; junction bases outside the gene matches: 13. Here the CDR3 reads CASSPVGQGESNEQFF. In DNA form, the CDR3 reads TGTGCCAGCAGCCCCGTAGGGCAGGGGGAGTCCAATGAGCAGTTCTTC.

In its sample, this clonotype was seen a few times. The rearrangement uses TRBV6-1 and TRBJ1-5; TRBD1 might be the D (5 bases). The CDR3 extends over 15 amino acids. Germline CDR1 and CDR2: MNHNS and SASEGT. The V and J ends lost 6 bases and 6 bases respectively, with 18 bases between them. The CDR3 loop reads CASRPERGGGQPQHF. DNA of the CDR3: TGTGCCAGCAGACCCGAGCGGGGCGGCGGTCAGCCCCAGCATTTT.

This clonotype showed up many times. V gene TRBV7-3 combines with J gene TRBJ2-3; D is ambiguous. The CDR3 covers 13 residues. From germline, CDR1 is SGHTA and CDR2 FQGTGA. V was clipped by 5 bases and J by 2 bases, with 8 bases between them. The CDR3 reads CASSRSLTDTQYF. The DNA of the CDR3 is TGTGCCAGCAGCCGTAGCCTCACAGATACGCAGTATTTT.

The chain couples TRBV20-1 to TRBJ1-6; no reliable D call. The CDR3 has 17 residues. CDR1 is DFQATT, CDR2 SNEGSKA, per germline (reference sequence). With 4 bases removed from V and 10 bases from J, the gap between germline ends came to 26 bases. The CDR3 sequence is CSAINLGRENTRSPLHF. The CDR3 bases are TGCAGTGCTATCAACCTGGGGAGGGAAAACACTAGGTCACCCCTCCACTTT.

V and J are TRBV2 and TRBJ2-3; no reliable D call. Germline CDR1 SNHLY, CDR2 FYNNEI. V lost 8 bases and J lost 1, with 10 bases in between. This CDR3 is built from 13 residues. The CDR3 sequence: CASLPGGTDTQYF. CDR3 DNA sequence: TGTGCCAGCCTTCCCGGCGGCACAGATACGCAGTATTTT.

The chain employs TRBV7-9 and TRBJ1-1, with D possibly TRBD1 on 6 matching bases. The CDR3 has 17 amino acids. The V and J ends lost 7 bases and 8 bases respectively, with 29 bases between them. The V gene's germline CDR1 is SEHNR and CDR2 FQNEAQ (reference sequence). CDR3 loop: CASNRGGGGKGVGEAFF. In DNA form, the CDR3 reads TGTGCCAGCAACCGAGGGGGGGGGGGGAAGGGTGTAGGCGAAGCTTTCTTT.

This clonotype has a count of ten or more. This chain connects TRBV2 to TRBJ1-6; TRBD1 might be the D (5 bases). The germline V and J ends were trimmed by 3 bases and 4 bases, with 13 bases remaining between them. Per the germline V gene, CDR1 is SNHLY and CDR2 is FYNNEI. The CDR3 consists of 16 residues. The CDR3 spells CASSEERQSYNSPLHF. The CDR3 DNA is TGTGCCAGCAGTGAGGAGAGACAGAGTTATAATTCACCCCTCCACTTT.

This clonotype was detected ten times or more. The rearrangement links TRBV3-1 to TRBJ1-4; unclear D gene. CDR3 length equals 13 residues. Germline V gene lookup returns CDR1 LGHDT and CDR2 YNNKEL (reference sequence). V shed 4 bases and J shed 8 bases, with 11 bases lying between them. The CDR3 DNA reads TGTGCCAGCAGCCCTGGTAGCGGGGAAAAACTGTTTTTT. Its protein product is CASSPGSGEKLFF.

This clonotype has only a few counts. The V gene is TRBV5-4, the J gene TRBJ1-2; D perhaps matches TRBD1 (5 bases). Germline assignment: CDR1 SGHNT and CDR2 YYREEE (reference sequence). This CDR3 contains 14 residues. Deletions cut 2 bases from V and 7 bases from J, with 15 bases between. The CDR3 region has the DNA TGTGCCAGCAGCTTCGACAGTGCCCTGACTGGCTACACCTTC. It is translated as CASSFDSALTGYTF.

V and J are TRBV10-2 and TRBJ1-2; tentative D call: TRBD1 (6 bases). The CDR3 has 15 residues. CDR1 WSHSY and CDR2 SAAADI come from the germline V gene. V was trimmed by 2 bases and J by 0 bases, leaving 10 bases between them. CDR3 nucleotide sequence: TGCGCCAGCAGTGAGAGGGGGGGCGCTAACTATGGCTACACCTTC. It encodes CASSERGGANYGYTF.

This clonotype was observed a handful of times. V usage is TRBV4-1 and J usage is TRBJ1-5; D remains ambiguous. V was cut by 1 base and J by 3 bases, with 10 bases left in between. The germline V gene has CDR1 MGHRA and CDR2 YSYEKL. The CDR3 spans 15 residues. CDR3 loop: CASSQGGLPNQPQHF. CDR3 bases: TGCGCCAGCAGCCAAGGAGGACTGCCCAATCAGCCCCAGCATTTT.

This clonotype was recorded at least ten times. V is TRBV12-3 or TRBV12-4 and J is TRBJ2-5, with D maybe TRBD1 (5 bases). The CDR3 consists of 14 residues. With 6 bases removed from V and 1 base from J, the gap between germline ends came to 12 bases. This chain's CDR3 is CASRPPGIQETQYF. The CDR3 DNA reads TGTGCCAGCAGGCCCCCAGGGATCCAAGAGACCCAGTACTTC.

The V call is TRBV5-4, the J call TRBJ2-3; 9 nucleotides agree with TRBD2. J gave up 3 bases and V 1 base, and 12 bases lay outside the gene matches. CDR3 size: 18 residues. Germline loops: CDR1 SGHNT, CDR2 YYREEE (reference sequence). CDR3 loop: CASSLLAGGPVGTDTQYF. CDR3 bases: TGTGCCAGCAGCTTGCTGGCGGGGGGGCCGGTGGGAACAGATACGCAGTATTTT.

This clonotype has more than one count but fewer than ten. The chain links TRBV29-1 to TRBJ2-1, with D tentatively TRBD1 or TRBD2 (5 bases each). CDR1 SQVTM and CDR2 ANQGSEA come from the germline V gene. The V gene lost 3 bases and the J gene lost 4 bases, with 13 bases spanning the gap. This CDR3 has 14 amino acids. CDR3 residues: CSVDAGTEYNEQFF. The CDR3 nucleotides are TGCAGCGTTGACGCCGGGACGGAGTACAATGAGCAGTTCTTC.

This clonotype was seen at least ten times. CDR3 region: CASPGGGSLSTDTQYF. In nucleotides, the CDR3 is TGTGCCAGCCCCGGTGGGGGATCCCTGAGCACAGATACGCAGTATTTT. The rearrangement joins TRBV11-2 to TRBJ2-3; D may be TRBD1 or TRBD2 (5 bases each). The CDR3 runs to 16 residues. V was pared by 8 bases and J by 0 bases, with 18 bases between. In germline, CDR1 is SGHAT, CDR2 FQNNGV.

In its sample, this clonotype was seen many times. CDR3 in amino acids: CASSETYSGANVLTF. The CDR3 bases are TGTGCCAGCAGTGAAACGTACTCGGGGGCCAACGTCCTGACTTTC. The genes are TRBV6-1 and TRBJ2-6; D gene uncertain. The CDR3 totals 15 residues. V shed 2 bases and J shed 4 bases, with 9 bases lying between them. CDR1 is MNHNS and CDR2 is SASEGT in the germline V gene.

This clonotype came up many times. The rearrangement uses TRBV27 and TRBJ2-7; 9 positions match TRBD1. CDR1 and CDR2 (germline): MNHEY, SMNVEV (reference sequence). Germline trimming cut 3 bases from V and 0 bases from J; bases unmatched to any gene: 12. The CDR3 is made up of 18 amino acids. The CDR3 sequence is CASSFSGTGTESSYEQYF. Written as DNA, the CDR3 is TGTGCCAGCAGTTTTTCCGGGACAGGGACTGAGAGCTCCTACGAGCAGTACTTC.

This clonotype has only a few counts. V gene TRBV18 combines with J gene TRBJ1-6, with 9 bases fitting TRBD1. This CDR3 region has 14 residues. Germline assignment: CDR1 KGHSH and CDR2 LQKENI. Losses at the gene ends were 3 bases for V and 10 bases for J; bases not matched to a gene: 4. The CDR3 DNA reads TGTGCCAGCTCACCGGGGACAGGGACCTCACCCCTCCACTTT. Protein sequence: CASSPGTGTSPLHF. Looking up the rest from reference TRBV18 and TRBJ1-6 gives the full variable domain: NAGVMQNPRHLVRRRGQEARLRCSPMKGHSHVYWYRQLPEEGLKFMVYLQKENIIDESGMPKERFSAEFPKEGPSILRIQQVVRGDSAAYFCASSPGTGTSPLHFGNGTRLTVT.

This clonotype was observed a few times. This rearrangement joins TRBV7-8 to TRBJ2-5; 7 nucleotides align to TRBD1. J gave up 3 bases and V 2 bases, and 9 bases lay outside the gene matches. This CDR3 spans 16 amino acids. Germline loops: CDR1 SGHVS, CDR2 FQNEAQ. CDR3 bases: TGTGCCAGCAGCTTAACAGGGGTGTTTGTGAAAGAGACCCAGTACTTC. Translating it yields CASSLTGVFVKETQYF.